This record concerns one T cell receptor beta chain sequence. What it binds is not known. These data come from a study of OX40 agonist ivuxolimab in advanced cancers. In the study overall: The treatment was a fully human IgG2 OX40 agonist, ivuxolimab. Among those enrolled, mean age was roughly 55 years (range about 23 to 85) and 82.7% were male. General study findings and limits: CD8+ T cells (on average) carried more expanded clones than CD4+ T cells. Specificity for antigen went undetermined in the expanded peripheral T cells.

Sequencing used immunoSEQ multiplex PCR; TCRdb keeps in-frame clones, though not all of them. The sample records about 50,000 clones, approximately 80% being singletons. The V gene lost 3 bases and the J gene lost 8 bases, with 12 bases spanning the gap. Germline V CDR1 and CDR2: SGHDT, YYEEEE. This CDR3 spans 13 amino acids. This sequence originates from an adult with an advanced solid tumor such as melanoma, head and neck, liver or kidney cancer. The source was CD4+ or CD8+ T cells sorted from blood, collected in a trial of the OX40 agonist ivuxolimab. This chain joins TRBV5-6 and TRBJ2-1; D is unresolved. The CDR3 region is CASSWVGKDEQFF. The CDR3 DNA follows: TGTGCCAGCAGCTGGGTGGGGAAGGATGAGCAGTTCTTC.